Listed below are T cell receptor beta chains from one sample, sequenced in a study of shared T cell receptors in the human thymus. Profiling relied on immunoSEQ multiplex PCR, and the TCRdb table lists in-frame clones only, not all of them. The table includes hundreds of thousands of clones, about 89% detected once. Separately, the same data were catalogued under a study of human thymus T cells.

Sequenced input: thymocytes. Receptors originate from a boy less than two years old with a congenital heart defect. Both conserved end residues are part of each CDR3. The D gene is left open where the match is weak. A row's size may be missing; if present it is once, few, many or a size class.

CDR3nt: TGTGCCAGCAGTGACCGGGACAGGGTCGACGAGCAGTACTTC
CDR3aa: CASSDRDRVDEQYF
v_gene: TRBV6-4
j_gene: TRBJ2-7
d_gene: TRBD1
abundance: -

CDR3nt: TGCAGCGTTGACCCACTCAGACTGACTAGCGGGAGTCTTAACTCCTACAATGAGCAGTTCTTC
CDR3aa: CSVDPLRLTSGSLNSYNEQFF
v_gene: TRBV29-1
j_gene: TRBJ2-1
d_gene: TRBD2
abundance: -

CDR3nt: TGCGCCAGCAGAGACAGGGTAGAGACCCAGTACTTC
CDR3aa: CASRDRVETQYF
v_gene: TRBV10-2
j_gene: TRBJ2-5
d_gene: TRBD1
abundance: few

CDR3nt: TGTGCCAGCAGTGAAGAAGGGGGCGGCACTGAAAAACTGTTTTTT
CDR3aa: CASSEEGGGTEKLFF
v_gene: TRBV6-1
j_gene: TRBJ1-4
d_gene: TRBD1
abundance: -

CDR3nt: TGTGCCAGCAGCTTAAAGGGGGACCGCTACGAGCAGTACTTC
CDR3aa: CASSLKGDRYEQYF
v_gene: TRBV11-3
j_gene: TRBJ2-7
d_gene: -
abundance: -

CDR3nt: TGCGCCAGCAGCCAAGATCCAAGTTTAGGCGGGGGCCCCGGCTACACCTTC
CDR3aa: CASSQDPSLGGGPGYTF
v_gene: TRBV4-3
j_gene: TRBJ1-2
d_gene: -
abundance: -

CDR3nt: TGCGCCAGCAGCCGCGGACTAGCCGGGATTCTCGGCCCCTACGAGCAGTACTTC
CDR3aa: CASSRGLAGILGPYEQYF
v_gene: TRBV5-1
j_gene: TRBJ2-7
d_gene: TRBD2
abundance: -

CDR3nt: TGCGCCAGCAGCCCCCCCCTAGCGGGGGGGATTAACATTCAGTACTTC
CDR3aa: CASSPPLAGGINIQYF
v_gene: TRBV5-1
j_gene: TRBJ2-4
d_gene: TRBD2
abundance: -

CDR3nt: TGTGCCAGCAGTTTGTTCTCAGGCTATGGCTACACCTTC
CDR3aa: CASSLFSGYGYTF
v_gene: TRBV28
j_gene: TRBJ1-2
d_gene: -
abundance: once

CDR3nt: TGTGCCATCAGTCCAAACGGGGGAGGCCTTGGGGAGACCCAGTACTTC
CDR3aa: CAISPNGGGLGETQYF
v_gene: TRBV10-3
j_gene: TRBJ2-5
d_gene: -
abundance: once

CDR3nt: TGTGCCAGCAGCTCCAAAGGAGGGGTCGGTCGCAATCAGCCCCAGCATTTT
CDR3aa: CASSSKGGVGRNQPQHF
v_gene: TRBV5-4
j_gene: TRBJ1-5
d_gene: -
abundance: -

CDR3nt: TGTGCCAGCAGCTTGCTAGGGGGGGACTATGGCTACACCTTC
CDR3aa: CASSLLGGDYGYTF
v_gene: TRBV5-6
j_gene: TRBJ1-2
d_gene: -
abundance: -

CDR3nt: TGTGCCTGGAGTTTGGGACAGGGGAGTTTCAATCAGCCCCAGCATTTT
CDR3aa: CAWSLGQGSFNQPQHF
v_gene: TRBV30
j_gene: TRBJ1-5
d_gene: TRBD1
abundance: -

CDR3nt: TGTGCAAGTCGCCTGCCGGGGGGGGAGCAACAAGAGACCCAGTACTTC
CDR3aa: CASRLPGGEQQETQYF
v_gene: TRBV12-2
j_gene: TRBJ2-5
d_gene: -
abundance: -

CDR3nt: TGCGCCAGCAGCCCCGACAGGGGATTCACTGGGGCCAACGTCCTGACTTTC
CDR3aa: CASSPDRGFTGANVLTF
v_gene: TRBV5-1
j_gene: TRBJ2-6
d_gene: TRBD1
abundance: few

CDR3nt: TGTGCCAGCAGTGTAGAGGGTTCCCAAGGCCAAGAGACCCAGTACTTC
CDR3aa: CASSVEGSQGQETQYF
v_gene: TRBV6-1
j_gene: TRBJ2-5
d_gene: -
abundance: -

CDR3nt: TGCGCCAGCAGTCGTCACCAGGCCTCTGTTGGAAACACCATATATTTT
CDR3aa: CASSRHQASVGNTIYF
v_gene: TRBV23-1
j_gene: TRBJ1-3
d_gene: -
abundance: -

CDR3nt: TGTGCCAGCAGCCCGATCCCTGGGCGGGGGCTTAGCACAGATACGCAGTATTTT
CDR3aa: CASSPIPGRGLSTDTQYF
v_gene: TRBV7-3
j_gene: TRBJ2-3
d_gene: -
abundance: -

CDR3nt: TGTGCCAGCAGTTTTCGGGACAGCGATTCCCCTTTACGATACAATGAGCAGTTCTTC
CDR3aa: CASSFRDSDSPLRYNEQFF
v_gene: TRBV28
j_gene: TRBJ2-1
d_gene: TRBD1
abundance: -

CDR3nt: TGTGCCAGCAGCCAAGATCGTGGCACCGAATACCCTTCCTACAATGAGCAGTTCTTC
CDR3aa: CASSQDRGTEYPSYNEQFF
v_gene: TRBV4-2
j_gene: TRBJ2-1
d_gene: -
abundance: once

CDR3nt: TGTGCCAGCAGTTTGGCACACAGTGCAACTAATGAAAAACTGTTTTTT
CDR3aa: CASSLAHSATNEKLFF
v_gene: TRBV28
j_gene: TRBJ1-4
d_gene: -
abundance: -

CDR3nt: TGTGCCAGCAGTTTACGCCGGGACAGGACTACCTATGGCTACACCTTC
CDR3aa: CASSLRRDRTTYGYTF
v_gene: TRBV27
j_gene: TRBJ1-2
d_gene: TRBD1
abundance: -

CDR3nt: TGTGCCAGTAGTGTGAGGGGGTTGCTACTAGCGGACTCTTCCTACGAGCAGTACTTC
CDR3aa: CASSVRGLLLADSSYEQYF
v_gene: TRBV19
j_gene: TRBJ2-7
d_gene: TRBD2
abundance: once

CDR3nt: TGTGCCTGGAGTGTACACCCGGGGGGCGAGCAGTACTTC
CDR3aa: CAWSVHPGGEQYF
v_gene: TRBV30
j_gene: TRBJ2-7
d_gene: TRBD2
abundance: -

CDR3nt: TGTGCTCACCGGGAGAGGCGGGCCTACGAGCAGTACTTC
CDR3aa: CAHRERRAYEQYF
v_gene: TRBV28
j_gene: TRBJ2-7
d_gene: -
abundance: -

CDR3nt: TGTGCCATCAGTGAGAGTTCGAGTGGAACTAGCGGGGTCACAGATACGCAGTATTTT
CDR3aa: CAISESSSGTSGVTDTQYF
v_gene: TRBV10-3
j_gene: TRBJ2-3
d_gene: TRBD2
abundance: once

CDR3nt: TGTGCCAGCAGCTTGGTTGGGGGAGGGGAACAAGAGACCCAGTACTTC
CDR3aa: CASSLVGGGEQETQYF
v_gene: TRBV5-6
j_gene: TRBJ2-5
d_gene: TRBD2
abundance: -

CDR3nt: TGTGCCAGCAGCTTAATAGCGGGGGGGCCCGACAATGAGCAGTTCTTC
CDR3aa: CASSLIAGGPDNEQFF
v_gene: TRBV11-2
j_gene: TRBJ2-1
d_gene: TRBD2
abundance: -

CDR3nt: TGCGCCAGCAGCCAAGCGGCTAGATCGGCAGATACGCAGTATTTT
CDR3aa: CASSQAARSADTQYF
v_gene: TRBV4-3
j_gene: TRBJ2-3
d_gene: -
abundance: few

CDR3nt: TGCAGCGTCCCCACACCGGGGGGCAGCACAGATACGCAGTATTTT
CDR3aa: CSVPTPGGSTDTQYF
v_gene: TRBV29-1
j_gene: TRBJ2-3
d_gene: -
abundance: -

CDR3nt: TGTGCCAGCAGCGGGGACAGGGGGGACACCGGGGAGCTGTTTTTT
CDR3aa: CASSGDRGDTGELFF
v_gene: TRBV7-6
j_gene: TRBJ2-2
d_gene: TRBD1
abundance: -

CDR3nt: TGTGCCTGCTACTCGGGGGTGGATTTCCCCTACGAGCAGTACTTC
CDR3aa: CACYSGVDFPYEQYF
v_gene: TRBV30
j_gene: TRBJ2-7
d_gene: -
abundance: -

CDR3nt: TGTGCCAGCAGCCCCTACTGGGGACTAGCGGTCCCCCTCTCCTACGAGCAGTACTTC
CDR3aa: CASSPYWGLAVPLSYEQYF
v_gene: TRBV7-2
j_gene: TRBJ2-7
d_gene: TRBD2
abundance: -

CDR3nt: TGCGCCAGCAGTGGGGACAGTTCAAACCACGAGCAGTACTTC
CDR3aa: CASSGDSSNHEQYF
v_gene: TRBV10-2
j_gene: TRBJ2-7
d_gene: TRBD1
abundance: -

CDR3nt: TGTGCCAGCTCACCACCGTCGGGTTACTACGAGCAGTACTTC
CDR3aa: CASSPPSGYYEQYF
v_gene: TRBV18
j_gene: TRBJ2-7
d_gene: -
abundance: -